The present T cell receptor beta chain was sequenced within a study of blood T cell repertoires in COVID-19. Study at large: From the United States, Italy and Spain came samples of acute and convalescent COVID-19.

Germline V gene data show CDR1 as LNHDA and CDR2 as SQIVND (reference sequence). This CDR3 region has 15 residues. Trimming cost V 5 bases and J 5 bases, with 18 bases left between them. Authors' data handling: Amplification with reference gene primers provided the estimates of nucleated cell counts. The method was immunoSEQ multiplex PCR; TCRdb's version includes in-frame clones alone and lacks a portion of them. That table is the source of V, J and clone size, and D and trimming were worked out from the DNA. The sample lists some 180,000 clones; about three quarters were seen once. The chain links TRBV19 to TRBJ2-5, with D possibly matching TRBD2 (5 bases). The sequencing sample was made of peripheral blood. This TCR came from a woman in her forties or fifties with active or convalescent COVID-19. The CDR3 loop reads CASSAGIRSGETQYF. DNA of the CDR3: TGTGCCAGTAGTGCCGGGATTAGGAGTGGGGAGACCCAGTACTTC.